A single sample gave rise to the 25 T cell receptor beta chains below, sequenced in a study of cytomegalovirus exposure and HLA in healthy donors. Method: immunoSEQ multiplex PCR; TCRdb's copy keeps in-frame clones and lacks some. This table has 100,000 to 150,000 clones, approximately 95% appearing once. Sequencing used PBMCs. These receptors came from a man younger than 30 in good health and CMV-seronegative.

The CDR3 sequence: CASSQDPGTDNQPQHF. CDR3 DNA: TGCGCCAGCAGCCAAGATCCCGGGACAGACAATCAGCCCCAGCATTTT. The chain recombines TRBV4-1 with TRBJ1-5; 7 bases align to TRBD1. V trimming: 0 bases; J trimming: 3 bases; junction bases outside the gene matches: 5. Germline V CDR1 and CDR2: MGHRA, YSYEKL. The CDR3 spans 16 residues.

The chain links TRBV10-3 to TRBJ2-7; the D gene is possibly TRBD2 (6 bases). With 10 bases removed from V and 5 bases from J, the gap between germline ends came to 18 bases. This CDR3 is 13 amino acids long. CDR1 and CDR2 (germline): ENHRY, SYGVKD. The DNA for the CDR3 is TGTGCCACCGAAGCGGGCTCTCCAGACGAGCAGTACTTC. This sequence encodes CATEAGSPDEQYF.

The CDR3 is CSVELAGGRREQYF. The DNA for the CDR3 is TGCAGCGTTGAACTTGCGGGAGGGCGCCGGGAGCAGTACTTC. The chain links TRBV29-1 to TRBJ2-7; 9 bases agree with TRBD2. Germline-derived CDR1 and CDR2 are SQVTM and ANQGSEA. J gave up 7 bases and V 2 bases, and 9 bases lay outside the gene matches. The CDR3 has 14 residues.

The V gene is TRBV30, the J gene TRBJ2-7, with D possibly TRBD2 on 6 matching bases. The V and J ends lost 0 bases and 2 bases respectively, with 11 bases between them. The CDR3 is made up of 14 amino acids. Germline V gives CDR1 GTSNPN, CDR2 SVGIG (reference sequence). For the CDR3, the DNA is TGTGCCTGGAGTGTACTTGGACTAACCTACGAGCAGTACTTC. This encodes CAWSVLGLTYEQYF. The variable domain in full, completed from reference TRBV30 and TRBJ2-7, reads SQTIHQWPATLVQPVGSPLSLECTVEGTSNPNLYWYRQAAGRGLQLLFYSVGIGQISSEVPQNLSASRPQDRQFILSSKKLLLSDSGFYLCAWSVLGLTYEQYFGPGTRLTVT.

The J gene is TRBJ1-2, the V gene TRBV4-3; D possibly corresponds to TRBD1 (6 bases). Trimming shortened V by 1 base and J by 7 bases, and 10 bases separated the two germline ends. This CDR3 comprises 13 residues. CDR1 is LGHNA, CDR2 YSLEER, per germline. The CDR3 DNA sequence: TGCGCCAGCAGCCAAGGGGGGCCCGGTGGCTACACCTTC. Translation gives CASSQGGPGGYTF.

This chain uses TRBV11-2 with TRBJ1-2; D is perhaps TRBD1 (6 bases). The CDR3 totals 13 residues. Germline V lookup: CDR1 SGHAT, CDR2 FQNNGV. V lost 10 bases and J lost 4, with 16 bases in between. The CDR3 reads CAILRDKSYGYTF. The CDR3 nucleotides are TGTGCCATCCTCCGGGACAAAAGCTATGGCTACACCTTC.

The chain links TRBV28 to TRBJ2-1, with a weak D call TRBD2 (5 bases). The CDR3 runs 16 residues. V was pared by 4 bases and J by 4 bases, with 17 bases between. Per the germline V gene, CDR1 is MDHEN and CDR2 is SYDVKM. CDR3 DNA: TGTGCCAGCAGTTCCACCAGCACGAGGGTATACAATGAGCAGTTCTTC. Protein product: CASSSTSTRVYNEQFF.

The chain uses TRBV23-1 and TRBJ1-5, with D tentatively TRBD1 (5 bases). TRBV23-1 is marked as an open reading frame, function uncertain. The CDR3 loop spans 14 amino acids. With 4 bases removed from V and 6 bases from J, the gap between germline ends came to 13 bases. In nucleotides, the CDR3 is TGCGCCAGCAGTCGTGGCGTGGGGGGTCAGCCCCAGCATTTT. Translation gives CASSRGVGGQPQHF.

V and J are TRBV19 and TRBJ2-5; D gene unclear. This CDR3 region has 14 residues. V lost 1 base, J lost 0 bases, and 6 bases lay in between. Germline CDR1 reads LNHDA; CDR2 reads SQIVND (reference sequence). The CDR3 sequence: CASSIARYQETQYF. In DNA, the CDR3 is TGTGCCAGTAGTATAGCTCGGTACCAAGAGACCCAGTACTTC.

This chain connects TRBV19 to TRBJ2-1, with 11 bases that match TRBD2. This CDR3 region has 18 residues. Germline loops: CDR1 LNHDA, CDR2 SQIVND (reference sequence). V gave up 3 bases and J gave up 6 bases; unmatched junction bases: 13. The CDR3 DNA follows: TGTGCCAGTAGTATCCAACTAGCGGGAGAAGTTTGGTTCAATGAGCAGTTCTTC. Translating gives CASSIQLAGEVWFNEQFF.

This clone was detected once. V usage is TRBV19 and J usage is TRBJ2-2; a possible D gene is TRBD1 (6 bases). The CDR3 is 17 amino acids. Germline assignment: CDR1 LNHDA and CDR2 SQIVND (reference sequence). V lost 5 bases, J lost 0 bases, and 16 bases lay in between. The CDR3 region is CASSSPQGPTNTGELFF. CDR3 nucleotides: TGTGCCAGTAGTTCCCCCCAGGGGCCCACGAACACCGGGGAGCTGTTTTTT.

This clone is a singleton in its sample. The chain joins TRBV30 to TRBJ1-1; D remains ambiguous. V was trimmed by 2 bases and J by 1 base, leaving 8 bases between them. The germline V gene encodes CDR1 GTSNPN and CDR2 SVGIG (reference sequence). This CDR3 region has 13 residues. The CDR3 DNA follows: TGTGCCTGGAGTACCACAAGGAACACTGAAGCTTTCTTT. Its translation is CAWSTTRNTEAFF.

The V gene is TRBV7-2, the J gene TRBJ2-7; 14 bases match TRBD2. CDR1 and CDR2 from the germline V gene are SGHTA and FQGNSA. J gave up 13 bases and V 5 bases, and 7 bases lay outside the gene matches. The CDR3 contains 13 residues. The chain's CDR3 is CASSPGLAGDNYF. The DNA for the CDR3 is TGTGCCAGCAGCCCGGGACTAGCGGGAGACAACTACTTC.

In this sample, this clone turned up a few times. This chain links TRBV6-6 with TRBJ1-1; 7 nucleotides agree with TRBD1. With 5 bases clipped from V and 2 bases from J, the junction kept 8 bases outside the gene matches. The CDR3 extends over 15 amino acids. CDR1 is MNHNY, CDR2 SVGAGI, per germline (reference sequence). The CDR3 protein is CASSPVGTVNTEAFF. DNA of the CDR3: TGTGCCAGCAGTCCGGTCGGGACAGTTAACACTGAAGCTTTCTTT.

The chain carries TRBV19 and TRBJ1-2, with TRBD1 matching 9 bases. Germline CDR1 is LNHDA and CDR2 is SQIVND (reference sequence). The CDR3 loop spans 13 amino acids. The V gene end was trimmed by 5 bases and the J gene end by 5 bases; junction bases not matched to a gene: 3. The CDR3 sequence is CASSPGTGYGYTF. CDR3 nucleotides: TGTGCCAGTAGTCCCGGGACAGGGTATGGCTACACCTTC.

The chain recombines TRBV6-5 with TRBJ2-5; 7 nucleotides align to TRBD1. Unmatched junction bases numbered 0, after V lost 2 bases and J lost 3 bases. Germline CDR1 and CDR2: MNHEY and SVGAGI. This CDR3 contains 13 residues. The CDR3 DNA sequence: TGTGCCAGCAGTTACCAGGGGGAAGAGACCCAGTACTTC. Its protein product is CASSYQGEETQYF.

The chain employs TRBV4-3 and TRBJ2-1; TRBD2 is a possible D gene (5 bases). The V and J ends lost 1 base and 6 bases respectively, with 10 bases between them. Germline CDR1 is LGHNA and CDR2 is YSLEER. CDR3 length equals 14 residues. The CDR3 sequence: CASSQVPTSNEQFF. CDR3 in DNA: TGCGCCAGCAGCCAAGTCCCCACTAGCAATGAGCAGTTCTTC.

This chain joins TRBV30 and TRBJ2-7, with D possibly TRBD2 on 5 matching bases. The CDR3 has 15 residues. Germline V lookup: CDR1 GTSNPN, CDR2 SVGIG (reference sequence). Trimming took off 0 bases at V and 0 bases at J, with 12 bases between the two ends. The DNA for the CDR3 is TGTGCCTGGAGTGTAGGGCTAGCCCACTCCTACGAGCAGTACTTC. Protein product: CAWSVGLAHSYEQYF.

The chain recombines TRBV19 with TRBJ1-1, with 9 bases matching TRBD1. Germline V gene sequence: CDR1 LNHDA, CDR2 SQIVND (reference sequence). CDR3 size: 13 residues. Unmatched junction bases numbered 7, after V lost 7 bases and J lost 7 bases. For the CDR3, the DNA is TGTGCCAGTATGACAGGGGGTCTGAATGAAGCTTTCTTT. It codes for CASMTGGLNEAFF. Looking up the rest from reference TRBV19 and TRBJ1-1 gives the full variable domain: DGGITQSPKYLFRKEGQNVTLSCEQNLNHDAMYWYRQDPGQGLRLIYYSQIVNDFQKGDIAEGYSVSREKKESFPLTVTSAQKNPTAFYLCASMTGGLNEAFFGQGTRLTVV.

J is TRBJ1-2 and V is TRBV11-2, with 7 bases aligning to TRBD1. The CDR3 is 15 residues long. J gave up 0 bases and V 4 bases, and 5 bases lay outside the gene matches. Germline V gene lookup returns CDR1 SGHAT and CDR2 FQNNGV. The CDR3 here is CASSSAGTANYGYTF. As DNA, the CDR3 is TGTGCCAGCAGCTCTGCTGGGACAGCTAACTATGGCTACACCTTC.

The chain carries TRBV4-3 and TRBJ2-2; D is ambiguous. The V gene's germline CDR1 is LGHNA and CDR2 YSLEER. The length of the CDR3 is 17 residues. V was cut by 0 bases and J by 6 bases, with 17 bases left in between. CDR3 region: CASSQDDPATTSGELFF. The DNA for the CDR3 is TGCGCCAGCAGCCAAGATGACCCAGCTACTACGTCCGGGGAGCTGTTTTTT.

This chain connects TRBV4-3 to TRBJ2-1, with D uncertain. V was cut by 0 bases and J by 8 bases, with 11 bases left in between. The germline V gene has CDR1 LGHNA and CDR2 YSLEER. The length of the CDR3 is 14 residues. In nucleotides, the CDR3 is TGCGCCAGCAGCCAAGACCCCCCAAAGCATGAGCAGTTCTTC. Its protein is CASSQDPPKHEQFF.

This sequence joins TRBV29-1 and TRBJ2-1; weak D call: TRBD2 (6 bases). From germline, CDR1 is SQVTM and CDR2 ANQGSEA. The V end lost 7 bases, the J end lost 5 bases, and 12 bases lay between the germline ends. CDR3 length equals 12 residues. CDR3 nucleotides: TGCAGCGGGGGGGACTCAAACAATGAGCAGTTCTTC. It is translated as CSGGDSNNEQFF.

This rearrangement joins TRBV7-9 to TRBJ1-2, with D unclear. Germline-derived CDR1 and CDR2 are SEHNR and FQNEAQ (reference sequence). Trimming removed 4 bases at V and 5 bases at J, with 11 bases between. The CDR3 runs 13 residues. The CDR3 DNA reads TGTGCCAGCAGCTGGAGCTCGCGTTATGGCTACACCTTC. As protein: CASSWSSRYGYTF.

V usage is TRBV7-9 and J usage is TRBJ2-7, with TRBD1 matching 11 bases. The CDR3 totals 14 residues. The germline V gene encodes CDR1 SEHNR and CDR2 FQNEAQ (reference sequence). V lost 4 bases to trimming and J lost 5 bases; unmatched junction nucleotides: 4. CDR3 amino acids: CASSSRTGGDEQYF. Here the CDR3 DNA reads TGTGCCAGCAGCTCACGGACAGGGGGCGACGAGCAGTACTTC.